This T cell receptor (beta chain) was recovered during a study of cytomegalovirus exposure and HLA in healthy donors. The study ran its PCR with 60 Vbeta and 13 Jbeta primers. Data came from immunoSEQ multiplex PCR; TCRdb stores just in-frame clones and leaves some out. Among roughly 200,000 clones listed, around 78% were seen once. The CDR3 extends over 20 amino acids. The germline CDR1 and CDR2 sequences are LNHDA and SQIVND (reference sequence). J lost 5 bases, V lost 4 bases, and 21 bases had no gene match. The chain is built from TRBV19 and TRBJ2-5; 11 bases match TRBD2. The receptor was isolated from a man aged 30 to 45 in good health and CMV-seronegative. The source material was PBMCs. In nucleotides, the CDR3 is TGTGCCAGTAGTAACTCTCCGGTGGCTGTCGGACTAGCGGGTAGGGAGACCCAGTACTTC. Translation: CASSNSPVAVGLAGRETQYF. Variable domain in full (rest from reference TRBV19 and TRBJ2-5): DGGITQSPKYLFRKEGQNVTLSCEQNLNHDAMYWYRQDPGQGLRLIYYSQIVNDFQKGDIAEGYSVSREKKESFPLTVTSAQKNPTAFYLCASSNSPVAVGLAGRETQYFGPGTRLLVL.